The rows below give T cell receptor beta chains drawn from one sample of a study of control samples from healthy donors and cancer patients. Libraries were prepared by immunoSEQ multiplex PCR; TCRdb keeps only in-frame clonotypes and omits some of them. The data hold 100,000 to 150,000 clones, with approximately 90% observed a single time. The sample was blood. These receptors were taken from a man aged 18 to 30 in good health. The CDR3 runs from the conserved cysteine through the conserved F or W. The D gene is left open where the match is weak. Only part of the rows carry a size: once, few, many, or a class if the clone is expanded.

d_call | j_call | clone_size | v_call | cdr3_aa | cdr3_nt
TRBD2 | TRBJ2-5 | - | TRBV9 | CASSVTVSGGPRDF | TGTGCCAGCAGCGTAACGGTTAGCGGGGGGCCCCGTGACTTC
- | TRBJ2-3 | - | TRBV9 | CASSVASRGRGTDTQYF | TGTGCCAGCAGCGTAGCTAGCCGCGGCCGGGGGACAGATACGCAGTATTTT
TRBD1 | TRBJ1-2 | - | TRBV14 | CASSQETGGTLSF | TGTGCCAGCAGCCAAGAAACAGGGGGCACCCTATCCTTC
- | TRBJ1-5 | once | TRBV24-1 | CATSERGYNSNQPQHF | TGTGCCACCAGTGAGAGGGGCTACAATAGCAATCAGCCCCAGCATTTT
- | TRBJ1-2 | - | TRBV15 | CATSREGTKETNYGYTF | TGTGCCACCAGCAGAGAGGGGACAAAGGAAACTAACTATGGCTACACCTTC
- | TRBJ2-5 | - | TRBV4-1 | CASSQGWGGPRQETQYF | TGCGCCAGCAGCCAAGGATGGGGGGGCCCTCGTCAAGAGACCCAGTACTTC
- | TRBJ2-2 | many | TRBV19 | CASSDGGNTGELFF | TGTGCCAGTAGTGACGGAGGGAACACCGGGGAGCTGTTTTTT
- | TRBJ1-1 | once | TRBV5-4 | CASSLAKGTEAFF | TGTGCCAGCAGCTTGGCCAAAGGGACTGAAGCTTTCTTT
TRBD2 | TRBJ2-7 | once | TRBV5-1 | CPSSPIGLAGGPGEQYF | TGCCCCAGCAGCCCGATTGGACTAGCGGGGGGGCCAGGGGAGCAGTACTTC
- | TRBJ1-2 | - | TRBV3-1/TRBV3-2 | CASSQDHSNYGYTF | TGTGCCAGCAGCCAAGACCACAGTAACTATGGCTACACCTTC
- | TRBJ1-2 | - | TRBV30 | CAWISGRIPGYTF | TGTGCCTGGATCTCAGGACGCATACCTGGCTACACCTTC
- | TRBJ1-6 | - | TRBV23-1 | CASSQSASVVSSYNSPLHF | TGCGCCAGCAGTCAATCCGCCAGCGTTGTTAGCTCCTATAATTCACCCCTCCACTTT
TRBD1 | TRBJ2-7 | - | TRBV2 | CAILTGGSYEQYF | TGTGCCATTCTGACAGGGGGGTCCTACGAGCAGTACTTC
- | TRBJ1-4 | - | TRBV4-2 | CASSQGLGANEKLFF | TGTGCCAGCAGCCAAGGTCTGGGGGCTAATGAAAAACTGTTTTTT
TRBD2 | TRBJ2-5 | - | TRBV4-1 | CASSLPRGGRGETQYF | TGCGCCAGCAGCCTCCCGCGGGGGGGACGGGGGGAGACCCAGTACTTC
TRBD1 | TRBJ1-2 | - | TRBV27 | CASSLNRGPGNYGYTF | TGTGCCAGCAGTCTGAACAGGGGGCCAGGCAACTATGGCTACACCTTC
- | TRBJ1-2 | - | TRBV6-6 | CASSATGSGGYTF | TGTGCCAGCAGCGCTACAGGGTCTGGTGGCTACACCTTC
- | TRBJ2-5 | - | TRBV20-1 | CSSRNQETQYF | TGCAGTTCGAGAAACCAAGAGACCCAGTACTTC
- | TRBJ1-4 | - | TRBV9 | CASRSRVGDPNEKLFF | TGTGCCAGCAGATCCAGGGTAGGAGATCCGAATGAAAAACTGTTTTTT
- | TRBJ2-7 | few | TRBV3-1/TRBV3-2 | CASSPTPQNYEQYF | TGTGCCAGCAGCCCTACTCCCCAAAACTACGAGCAGTACTTC
- | TRBJ1-1 | - | TRBV5-6 | CASSLGRGEAFF | TGTGCCAGCAGCTTGGGACGGGGAGAAGCTTTCTTT
- | TRBJ2-7 | - | TRBV21-1 | CASSWTSEKGSYEQYF | TGTGCCAGCAGCTGGACTAGCGAAAAGGGCTCCTACGAGCAGTACTTC
TRBD1 | TRBJ1-6 | - | TRBV6-6 | CASSRDREPLHF | TGTGCCAGCAGTCGGGACAGAGAACCCCTCCACTTT
- | TRBJ2-1 | - | TRBV18 | CASSPLGLTNNEQFF | TGTGCCAGCTCACCATTGGGGCTCACTAACAATGAGCAGTTCTTC
TRBD1 | TRBJ1-4 | - | TRBV7-9 | CASSLVRGQEGEKLFF | TGTGCCAGCAGCTTAGTACGAGGACAGGAAGGTGAAAAACTGTTTTTT
- | TRBJ1-2 | - | TRBV7-9 | CASSLQLLMDGYTF | TGTGCCAGCAGCTTACAGCTACTCATGGATGGCTACACCTTC
TRBD1 | TRBJ1-5 | - | TRBV6-1 | CASSEMGQGFNQPQHF | TGTGCCAGCAGTGAAATGGGACAGGGCTTTAATCAGCCCCAGCATTTT
- | TRBJ1-4 | - | TRBV5-1 | CASSLTGSREKLFF | TGCGCCAGCAGCTTGACAGGGTCTCGGGAAAAACTGTTTTTT
- | TRBJ1-1 | - | TRBV12-3/TRBV12-4 | CASSPMGTEAFF | TGTGCCAGCAGTCCGATGGGAACTGAAGCTTTCTTT
TRBD1 | TRBJ1-2 | - | TRBV5-1 | CASRPGQRYGYTF | TGCGCCAGCAGGCCGGGACAGAGATATGGCTACACCTTC
- | TRBJ1-1 | - | TRBV2 | CASSDWGPNTEAFF | TGTGCCAGCAGTGACTGGGGGCCGAACACTGAAGCTTTCTTT
- | TRBJ2-3 | - | TRBV4-2 | CASSQDPTGRITDTQYF | TGTGCCAGCAGCCAAGATCCCACAGGCAGAATCACAGATACGCAGTATTTT
- | TRBJ1-2 | - | TRBV18 | CASSLTSTYSYGYTF | TGTGCCAGCTCACTCACATCGACGTATTCCTATGGCTACACCTTC
TRBD1 | TRBJ2-1 | - | TRBV9 | CASSSHRTGIYNEQFF | TGTGCCAGCAGCTCACATCGGACAGGGATATACAATGAGCAGTTCTTC
- | TRBJ2-5 | - | TRBV11-2 | CASSSGIQETQYF | TGTGCCAGCAGCTCCGGAATCCAAGAGACCCAGTACTTC
- | TRBJ1-2 | - | TRBV5-1 | CASSHGDHPYGYTF | TGCGCCAGCAGCCACGGGGATCATCCCTATGGCTACACCTTC
TRBD1 | TRBJ2-7 | - | TRBV4-2 | CASSQTGQGATEQYF | TGTGCCAGCAGCCAGACCGGACAGGGCGCGACCGAGCAGTACTTC
- | TRBJ2-3 | - | TRBV18 | CASSPPADSADTQYF | TGTGCCAGCTCACCACCGGCAGACAGCGCAGATACGCAGTATTTT
- | TRBJ1-5 | few | TRBV6-6 | CASKTNQPQHF | TGTGCCAGCAAGACTAACCAGCCCCAGCATTTT
- | TRBJ1-1 | - | TRBV30 | CAWGKGRLDTEAFF | TGTGCCTGGGGAAAGGGACGGCTAGACACTGAAGCTTTCTTT
- | TRBJ1-2 | - | TRBV5-1 | CASSLAQGSPYGYTF | TGCGCCAGCAGCTTGGCACAGGGAAGTCCGTATGGCTACACCTTC
TRBD2 | TRBJ2-1 | - | TRBV7-3 | CASSPTGGAASDEQFF | TGTGCCAGCAGTCCGACCGGGGGGGCTGCGTCCGATGAGCAGTTCTTC
- | TRBJ2-1 | - | TRBV7-7 | CASSADSYNEQFF | TGTGCCAGCAGCGCGGACAGCTACAATGAGCAGTTCTTC
TRBD1 | TRBJ2-7 | - | TRBV2 | CASNNRDRDSEQYF | TGTGCCAGCAACAACCGGGACAGGGATTCCGAGCAGTACTTC
- | TRBJ1-6 | - | TRBV2 | CASGGVEGSPLHF | TGTGCCAGCGGAGGGGTAGAGGGTTCACCCCTCCACTTT
- | TRBJ2-6 | - | TRBV24-1 | CATRRYRERGANVLTF | TGTGCCACCAGACGCTACAGGGAGAGGGGGGCCAACGTCCTGACTTTC
- | TRBJ1-2 | - | TRBV5-1 | CASSLEGGQGHGYTF | TGCGCCAGCAGCTTGGAAGGGGGGCAGGGTCATGGCTACACCTTC
- | TRBJ1-4 | - | TRBV2 | CASRTQGSRGEKLFF | TGTGCCAGCAGGACACAGGGAAGCCGGGGTGAAAAACTGTTTTTT
TRBD1 | TRBJ2-7 | - | TRBV27 | CASTTGFGEQYF | TGTGCCAGCACGACAGGGTTCGGCGAGCAGTACTTC
- | TRBJ2-3 | - | TRBV15 | CATSRAGGTDTQYF | TGTGCCACCAGCAGAGCCGGGGGCACAGATACGCAGTATTTT
- | TRBJ1-1 | - | TRBV9 | CASSVGEEGTRAEAFF | TGTGCCAGCAGCGTAGGCGAGGAGGGGACGAGGGCTGAAGCTTTCTTT
TRBD1 | TRBJ2-3 | - | TRBV6-2/TRBV6-3 | CASSKNRGLNTQYF | TGTGCCAGCAGTAAAAACAGGGGGCTAAATACGCAGTATTTT